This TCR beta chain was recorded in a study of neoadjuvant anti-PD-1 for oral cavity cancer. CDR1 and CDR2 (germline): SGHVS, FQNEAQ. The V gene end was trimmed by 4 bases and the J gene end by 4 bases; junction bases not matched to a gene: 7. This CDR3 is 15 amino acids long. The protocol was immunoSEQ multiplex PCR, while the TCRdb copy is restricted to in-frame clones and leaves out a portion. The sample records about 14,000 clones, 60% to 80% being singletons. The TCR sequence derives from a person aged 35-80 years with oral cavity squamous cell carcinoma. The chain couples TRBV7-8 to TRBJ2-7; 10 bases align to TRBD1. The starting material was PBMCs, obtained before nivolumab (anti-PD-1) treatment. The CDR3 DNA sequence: TGTGCCAGCAGCTCCCTAGGGACAGGGGCGTACGAGCAGTACTTC. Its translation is CASSSLGTGAYEQYF.